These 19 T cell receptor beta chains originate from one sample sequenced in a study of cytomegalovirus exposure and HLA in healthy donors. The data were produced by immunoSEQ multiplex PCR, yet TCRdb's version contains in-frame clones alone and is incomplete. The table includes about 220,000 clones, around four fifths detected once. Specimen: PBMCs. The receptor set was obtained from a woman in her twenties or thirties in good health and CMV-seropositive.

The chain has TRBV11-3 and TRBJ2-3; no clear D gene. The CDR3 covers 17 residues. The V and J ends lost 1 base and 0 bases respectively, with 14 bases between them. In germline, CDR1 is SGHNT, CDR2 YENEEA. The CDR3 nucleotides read TGTGCCAGCAGCTTAGGTTCTAGATTCCAGAGCACAGATACGCAGTATTTT. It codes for CASSLGSRFQSTDTQYF.

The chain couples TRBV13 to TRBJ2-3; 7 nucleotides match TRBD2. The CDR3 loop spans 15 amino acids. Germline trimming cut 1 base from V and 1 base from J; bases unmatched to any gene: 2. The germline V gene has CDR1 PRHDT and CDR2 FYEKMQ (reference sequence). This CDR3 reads CASSLAAGGTDTQYF. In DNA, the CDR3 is TGTGCCAGCAGCTTAGCGGCGGGAGGCACAGATACGCAGTATTTT.

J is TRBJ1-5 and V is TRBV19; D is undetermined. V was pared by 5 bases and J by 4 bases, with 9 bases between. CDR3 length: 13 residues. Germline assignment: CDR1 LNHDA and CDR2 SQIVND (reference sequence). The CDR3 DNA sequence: TGTGCCAGTAGTGTCGCAGTAAATCAGCCCCAGCATTTT. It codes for CASSVAVNQPQHF.

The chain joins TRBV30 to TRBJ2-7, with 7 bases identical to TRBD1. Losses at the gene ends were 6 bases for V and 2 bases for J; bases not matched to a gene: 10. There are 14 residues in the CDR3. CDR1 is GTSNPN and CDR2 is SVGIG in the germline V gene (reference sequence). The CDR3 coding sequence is TGTGCCTGCCAAAAGACAGGGAAGACCTACGAGCAGTACTTC. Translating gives CACQKTGKTYEQYF.

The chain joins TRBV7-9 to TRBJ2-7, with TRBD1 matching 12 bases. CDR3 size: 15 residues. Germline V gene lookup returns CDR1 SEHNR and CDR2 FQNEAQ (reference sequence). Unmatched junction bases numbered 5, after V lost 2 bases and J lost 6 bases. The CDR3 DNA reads TGTGCCAGCAGCTTAACGGGACAGGGGGCACTCGAGCAGTACTTC. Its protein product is CASSLTGQGALEQYF.

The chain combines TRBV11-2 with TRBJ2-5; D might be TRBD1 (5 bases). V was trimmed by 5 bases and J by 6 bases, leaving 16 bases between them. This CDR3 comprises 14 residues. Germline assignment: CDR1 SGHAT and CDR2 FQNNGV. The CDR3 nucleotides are TGTGCCAGCAGCACCAATGCAGGGCTGAAGACCCAGTACTTC. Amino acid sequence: CASSTNAGLKTQYF. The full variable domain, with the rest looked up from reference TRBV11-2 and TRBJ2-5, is EAGVAQSPRYKIIEKRQSVAFWCNPISGHATLYWYQQILGQGPKLLIQFQNNGVVDDSQLPKDRFSAERLKGVDSTLKIQPAKLEDSAVYLCASSTNAGLKTQYFGPGTRLLVL.

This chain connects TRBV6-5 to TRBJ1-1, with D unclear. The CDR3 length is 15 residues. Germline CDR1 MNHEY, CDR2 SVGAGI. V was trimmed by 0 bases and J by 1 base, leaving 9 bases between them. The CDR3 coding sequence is TGTGCCAGCAGTTACTCTCATATCCAGAACACTGAAGCTTTCTTT. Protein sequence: CASSYSHIQNTEAFF.

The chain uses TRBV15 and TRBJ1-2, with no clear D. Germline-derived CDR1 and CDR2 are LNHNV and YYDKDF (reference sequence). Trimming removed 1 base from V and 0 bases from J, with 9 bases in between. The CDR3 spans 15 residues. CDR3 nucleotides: TGTGCCACCAGCAGAGCTTCCGGGCCTAACTATGGCTACACCTTC. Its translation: CATSRASGPNYGYTF.

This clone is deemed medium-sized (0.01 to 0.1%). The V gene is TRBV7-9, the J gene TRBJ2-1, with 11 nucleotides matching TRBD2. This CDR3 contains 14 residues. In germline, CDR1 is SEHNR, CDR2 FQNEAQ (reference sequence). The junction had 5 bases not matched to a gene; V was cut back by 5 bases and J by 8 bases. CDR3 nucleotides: TGTGCCAGCAGCCTTAGCGGGAGGGGAGATGAGCAGTTCTTC. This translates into CASSLSGRGDEQFF.

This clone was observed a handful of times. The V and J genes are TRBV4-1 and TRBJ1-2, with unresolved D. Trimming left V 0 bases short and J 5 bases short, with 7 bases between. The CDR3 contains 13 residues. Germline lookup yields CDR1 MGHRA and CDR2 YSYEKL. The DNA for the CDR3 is TGCGCCAGCAGCCAAGAAAGGAGTTATGGCTACACCTTC. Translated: CASSQERSYGYTF.

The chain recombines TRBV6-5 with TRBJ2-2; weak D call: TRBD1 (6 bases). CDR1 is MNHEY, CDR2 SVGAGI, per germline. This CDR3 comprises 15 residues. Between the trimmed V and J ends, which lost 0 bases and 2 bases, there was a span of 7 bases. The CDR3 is CASSYSGGNTGELFF. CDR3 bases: TGTGCCAGCAGTTACTCAGGGGGTAACACCGGGGAGCTGTTTTTT.

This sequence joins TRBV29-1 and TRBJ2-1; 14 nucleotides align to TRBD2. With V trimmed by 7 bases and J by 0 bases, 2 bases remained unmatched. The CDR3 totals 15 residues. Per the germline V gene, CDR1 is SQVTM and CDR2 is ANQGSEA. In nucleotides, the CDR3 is TGCAGCGGGGGACTAGCGGGAGTCTCCTACAATGAGCAGTTCTTC. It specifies CSGGLAGVSYNEQFF.

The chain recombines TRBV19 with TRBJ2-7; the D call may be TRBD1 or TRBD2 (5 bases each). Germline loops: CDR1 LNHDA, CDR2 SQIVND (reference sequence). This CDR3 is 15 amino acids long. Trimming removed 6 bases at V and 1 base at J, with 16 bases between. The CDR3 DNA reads TGTGCCAGTAGATCACGGGACCGGACATCCTACGAGCAGTACTTC. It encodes CASRSRDRTSYEQYF. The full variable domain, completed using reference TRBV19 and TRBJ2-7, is DGGITQSPKYLFRKEGQNVTLSCEQNLNHDAMYWYRQDPGQGLRLIYYSQIVNDFQKGDIAEGYSVSREKKESFPLTVTSAQKNPTAFYLCASRSRDRTSYEQYFGPGTRLTVT.

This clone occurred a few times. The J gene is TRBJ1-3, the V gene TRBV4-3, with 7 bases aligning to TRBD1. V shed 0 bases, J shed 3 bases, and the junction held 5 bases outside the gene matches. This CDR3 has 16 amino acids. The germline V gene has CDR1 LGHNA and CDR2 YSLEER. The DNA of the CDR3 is TGCGCCAGCAGCCAAGATAAAGGGGGCGGTGGAAACACCATATATTTT. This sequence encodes CASSQDKGGGGNTIYF.

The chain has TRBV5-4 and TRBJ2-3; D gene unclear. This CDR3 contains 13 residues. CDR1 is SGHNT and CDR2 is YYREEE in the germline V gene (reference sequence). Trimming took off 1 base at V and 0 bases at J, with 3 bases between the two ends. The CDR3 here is CASSLLSTDTQYF. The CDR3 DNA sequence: TGTGCCAGCAGCTTGTTAAGCACAGATACGCAGTATTTT.

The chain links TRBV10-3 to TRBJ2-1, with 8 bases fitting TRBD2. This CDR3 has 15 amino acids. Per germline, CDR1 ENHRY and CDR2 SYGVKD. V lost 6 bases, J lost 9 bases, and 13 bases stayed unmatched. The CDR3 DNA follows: TGTGCCATCAGAGACCAAAGCGGGAGTCAGAGTGAGCAGTTCTTC. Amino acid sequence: CAIRDQSGSQSEQFF.

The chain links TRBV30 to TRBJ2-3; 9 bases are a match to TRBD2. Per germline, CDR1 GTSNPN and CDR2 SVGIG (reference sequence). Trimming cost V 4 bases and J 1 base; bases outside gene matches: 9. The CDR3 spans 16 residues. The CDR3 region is CAWIHRGGRGTDTQYF. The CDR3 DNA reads TGTGCCTGGATACATCGGGGCGGGAGGGGCACAGATACGCAGTATTTT.

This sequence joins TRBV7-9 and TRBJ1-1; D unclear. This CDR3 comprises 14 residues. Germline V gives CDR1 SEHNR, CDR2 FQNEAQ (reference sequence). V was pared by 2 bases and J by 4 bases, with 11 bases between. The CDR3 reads CASSLPGGSTEAFF. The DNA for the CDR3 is TGTGCCAGCAGCTTACCGGGAGGGAGCACTGAAGCTTTCTTT. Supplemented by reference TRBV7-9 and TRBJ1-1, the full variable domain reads DTGVSQNPRHKITKRGQNVTFRCDPISEHNRLYWYRQTLGQGPEFLTYFQNEAQLEKSRLLSDRFSAERPKGSFSTLEIQRTEQGDSAMYLCASSLPGGSTEAFFGQGTRLTVV.

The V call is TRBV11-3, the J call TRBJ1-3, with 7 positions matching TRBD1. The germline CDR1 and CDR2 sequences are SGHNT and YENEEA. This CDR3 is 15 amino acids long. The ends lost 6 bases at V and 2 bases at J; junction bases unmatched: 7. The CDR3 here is CASSRQGLAGNTIYF. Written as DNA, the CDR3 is TGTGCCAGCAGTCGACAGGGTTTAGCTGGAAACACCATATATTTT.